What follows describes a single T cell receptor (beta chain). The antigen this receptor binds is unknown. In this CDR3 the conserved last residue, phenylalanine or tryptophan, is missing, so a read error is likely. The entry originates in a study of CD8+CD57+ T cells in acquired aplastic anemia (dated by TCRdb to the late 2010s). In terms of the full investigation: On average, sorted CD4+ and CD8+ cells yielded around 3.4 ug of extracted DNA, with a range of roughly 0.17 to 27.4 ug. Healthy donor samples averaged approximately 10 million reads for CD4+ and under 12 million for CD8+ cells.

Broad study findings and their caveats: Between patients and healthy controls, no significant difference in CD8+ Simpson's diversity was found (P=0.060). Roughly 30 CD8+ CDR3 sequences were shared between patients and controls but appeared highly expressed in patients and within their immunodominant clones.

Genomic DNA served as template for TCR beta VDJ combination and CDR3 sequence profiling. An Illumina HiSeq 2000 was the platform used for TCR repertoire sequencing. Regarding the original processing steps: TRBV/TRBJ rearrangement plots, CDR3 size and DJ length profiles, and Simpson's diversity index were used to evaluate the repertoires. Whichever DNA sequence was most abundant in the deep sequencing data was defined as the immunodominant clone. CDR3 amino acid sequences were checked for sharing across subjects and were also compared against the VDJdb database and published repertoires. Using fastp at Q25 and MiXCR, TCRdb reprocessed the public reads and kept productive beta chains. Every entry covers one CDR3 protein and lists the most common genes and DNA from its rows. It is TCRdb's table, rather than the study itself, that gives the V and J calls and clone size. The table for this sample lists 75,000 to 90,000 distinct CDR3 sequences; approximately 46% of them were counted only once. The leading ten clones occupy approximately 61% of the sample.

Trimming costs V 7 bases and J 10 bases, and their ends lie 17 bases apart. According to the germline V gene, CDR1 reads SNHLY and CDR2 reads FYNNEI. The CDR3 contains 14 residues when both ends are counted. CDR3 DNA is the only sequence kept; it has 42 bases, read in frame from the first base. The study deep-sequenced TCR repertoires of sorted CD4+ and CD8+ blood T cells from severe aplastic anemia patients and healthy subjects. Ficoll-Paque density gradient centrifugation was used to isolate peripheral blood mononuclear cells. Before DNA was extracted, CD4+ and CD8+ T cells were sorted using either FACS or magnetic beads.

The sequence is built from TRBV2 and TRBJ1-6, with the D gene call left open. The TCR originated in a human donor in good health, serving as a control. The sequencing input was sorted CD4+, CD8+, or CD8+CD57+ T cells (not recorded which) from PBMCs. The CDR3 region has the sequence CASTPNPRGSPLHL. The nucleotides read TGTGCCAGCACCCCAAATCCACGAGGGTCACCCCTCCACCTT.